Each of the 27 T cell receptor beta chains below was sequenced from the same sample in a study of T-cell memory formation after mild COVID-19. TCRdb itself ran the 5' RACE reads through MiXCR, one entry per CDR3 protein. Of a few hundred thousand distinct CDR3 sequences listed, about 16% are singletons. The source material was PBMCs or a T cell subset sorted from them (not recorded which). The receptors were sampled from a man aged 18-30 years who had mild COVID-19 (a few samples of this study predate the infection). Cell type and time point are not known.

CDR3 DNA: TGTGCAAGTCGCTTAGCGAATCTGGGTGGGGCTCAGCCCCAGCATTTT. Amino acid sequence: CASRLANLGGAQPQHF. The chain joins TRBV12-2 to TRBJ1-5; no check of the table's D call, TRBD1, against the DNA was made. TRBV12-2 counts as a pseudogene. The CDR3 sequence is 16 residues long.

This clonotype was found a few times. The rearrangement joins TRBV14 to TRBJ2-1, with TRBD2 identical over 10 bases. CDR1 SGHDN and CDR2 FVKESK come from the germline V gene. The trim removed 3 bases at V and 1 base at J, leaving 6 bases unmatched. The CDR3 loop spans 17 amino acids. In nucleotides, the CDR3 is TGTGCCAGCAGCCACGCTAGCGGGGGTATTTCCTACAATGAGCAGTTCTTC. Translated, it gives CASSHASGGISYNEQFF. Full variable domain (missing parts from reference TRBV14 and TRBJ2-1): EAGVTQFPSHSVIEKGQTVTLRCDPISGHDNLYWYRRVMGKEIKFLLHFVKESKQDESGMPNNRFLAERTGGTYSTLKVQPAELEDSGVYFCASSHASGGISYNEQFFGPGTRLTVL.

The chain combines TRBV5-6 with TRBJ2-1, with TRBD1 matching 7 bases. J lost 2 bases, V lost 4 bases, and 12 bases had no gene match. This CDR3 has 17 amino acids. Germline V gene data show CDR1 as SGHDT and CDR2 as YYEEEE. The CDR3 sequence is CASSLSHRGDAYNEQFF. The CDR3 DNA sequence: TGTGCCAGCAGCCTCTCCCACAGGGGAGACGCCTACAATGAGCAGTTCTTC.

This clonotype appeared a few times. The CDR3 region has the DNA TGTGCCAGCAGCCGGGACATCTTAGGGAATTCACCCCTCCACTTT. It encodes CASSRDILGNSPLHF. The rearrangement links TRBV5-6 to TRBJ1-6; D is perhaps TRBD1 (6 bases). Germline V gives CDR1 SGHDT, CDR2 YYEEEE. V was clipped by 4 bases and J by 7 bases, with 15 bases between them. This CDR3 region has 15 residues. The complete variable domain, with remaining parts taken from reference TRBV5-6 and TRBJ1-6, reads DAGVTQSPTHLIKTRGQQVTLRCSPKSGHDTVSWYQQALGQGPQFIFQYYEEEERQRGNFPDRFSGHQFPNYSSELNVNALLLGDSALYLCASSRDILGNSPLHFGNGTRLTVT.

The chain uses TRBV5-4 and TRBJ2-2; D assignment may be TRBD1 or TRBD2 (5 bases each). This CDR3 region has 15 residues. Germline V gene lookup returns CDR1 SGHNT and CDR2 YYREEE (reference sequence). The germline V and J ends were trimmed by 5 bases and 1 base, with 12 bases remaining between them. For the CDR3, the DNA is TGTGCCAGCAGGTTCGGGGCCTTGAACACCGGGGAGCTGTTTTTT. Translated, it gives CASRFGALNTGELFF.

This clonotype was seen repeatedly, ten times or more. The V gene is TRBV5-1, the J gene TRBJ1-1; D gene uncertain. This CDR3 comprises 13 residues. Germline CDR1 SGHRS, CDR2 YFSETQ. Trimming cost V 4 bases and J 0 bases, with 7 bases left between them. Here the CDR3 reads CASSPDLNTEAFF. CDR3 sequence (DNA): TGCGCCAGCAGCCCGGACCTGAACACTGAAGCTTTCTTT.

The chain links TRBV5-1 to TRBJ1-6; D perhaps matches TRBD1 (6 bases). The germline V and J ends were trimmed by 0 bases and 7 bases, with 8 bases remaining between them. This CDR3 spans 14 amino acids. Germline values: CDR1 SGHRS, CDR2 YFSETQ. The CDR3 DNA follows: TGCGCCAGCAGCTTGGAACAGGGAAATTCACCCCTCCACTTT. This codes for CASSLEQGNSPLHF.

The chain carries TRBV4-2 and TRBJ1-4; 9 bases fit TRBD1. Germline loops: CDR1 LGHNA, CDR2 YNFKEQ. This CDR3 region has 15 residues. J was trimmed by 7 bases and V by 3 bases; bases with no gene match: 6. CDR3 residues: CASSQAGTGREKLFF. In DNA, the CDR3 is TGTGCCAGCAGCCAGGCCGGGACAGGGCGTGAAAAACTGTTTTTT.

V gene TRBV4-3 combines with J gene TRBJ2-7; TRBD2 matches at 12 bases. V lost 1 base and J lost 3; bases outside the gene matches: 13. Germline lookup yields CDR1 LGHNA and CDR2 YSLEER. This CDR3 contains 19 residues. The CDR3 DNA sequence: TGCGCCAGCAGCCAAGTCCGGCAGGTCCTAGCGGGGGGGTACTACGAGCAGTACTTC. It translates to CASSQVRQVLAGGYYEQYF.

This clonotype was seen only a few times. The CDR3 coding sequence is TGCAGCGTTGAACTAGCGGGGGACCTCCAAGAGACCCAGTACTTC. This sequence encodes CSVELAGDLQETQYF. The chain combines TRBV29-1 with TRBJ2-5; TRBD2 agrees at 10 bases. V shed 2 bases, J shed 1 base, and the junction held 4 bases outside the gene matches. Germline V CDR1 and CDR2: SQVTM, ANQGSEA. This CDR3 has 15 residues.

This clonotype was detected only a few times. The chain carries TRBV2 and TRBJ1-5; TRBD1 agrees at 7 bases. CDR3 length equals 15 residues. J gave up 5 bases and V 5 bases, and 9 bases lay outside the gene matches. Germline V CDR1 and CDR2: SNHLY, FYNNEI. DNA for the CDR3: TGTGCCAGCAGTTCCGGGACGACAGGGCATCAGCCCCAGCATTTT. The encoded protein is CASSSGTTGHQPQHF.

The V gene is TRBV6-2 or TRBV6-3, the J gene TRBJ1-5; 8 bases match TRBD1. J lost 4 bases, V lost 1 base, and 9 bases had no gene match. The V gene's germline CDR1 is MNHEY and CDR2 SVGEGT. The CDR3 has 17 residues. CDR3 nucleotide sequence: TGTGCCAGCAGTTACTACGTGCAGGGGGCTGGTAATCAGCCCCAGCATTTT. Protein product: CASSYYVQGAGNQPQHF.

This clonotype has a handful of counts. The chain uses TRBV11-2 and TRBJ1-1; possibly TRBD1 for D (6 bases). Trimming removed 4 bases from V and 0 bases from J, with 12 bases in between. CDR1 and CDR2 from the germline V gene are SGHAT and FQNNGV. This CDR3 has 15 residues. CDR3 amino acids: CASSSAGQLNTEAFF. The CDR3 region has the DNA TGTGCCAGCAGCTCCGCTGGACAGCTGAACACTGAAGCTTTCTTT.

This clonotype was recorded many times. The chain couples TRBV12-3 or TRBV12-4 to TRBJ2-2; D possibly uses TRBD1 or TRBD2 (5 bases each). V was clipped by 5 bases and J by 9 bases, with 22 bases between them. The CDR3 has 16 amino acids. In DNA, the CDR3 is TGTGCCAGCAGTCCAAGAGTCGTGGGGGATCAAAGGGAGCTGTTTTTT. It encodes CASSPRVVGDQRELFF.

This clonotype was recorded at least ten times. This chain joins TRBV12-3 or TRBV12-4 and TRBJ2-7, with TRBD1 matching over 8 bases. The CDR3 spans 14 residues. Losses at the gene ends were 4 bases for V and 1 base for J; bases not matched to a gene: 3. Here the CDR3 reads CASSWTGQSYEQYF. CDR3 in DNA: TGTGCCAGCAGTTGGACAGGGCAATCCTACGAGCAGTACTTC.

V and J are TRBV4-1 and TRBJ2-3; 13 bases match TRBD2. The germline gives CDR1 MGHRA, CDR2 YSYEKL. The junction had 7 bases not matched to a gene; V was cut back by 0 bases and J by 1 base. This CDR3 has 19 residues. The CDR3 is CASSQESRGTSGGTDTQYF. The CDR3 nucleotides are TGCGCCAGCAGCCAAGAAAGTCGGGGGACTAGCGGGGGCACAGATACGCAGTATTTT.

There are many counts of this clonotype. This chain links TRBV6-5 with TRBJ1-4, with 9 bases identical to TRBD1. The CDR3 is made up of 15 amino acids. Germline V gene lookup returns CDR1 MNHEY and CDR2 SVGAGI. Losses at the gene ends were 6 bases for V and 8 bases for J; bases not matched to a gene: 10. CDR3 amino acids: CASSYEGTGYEKLFF. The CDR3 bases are TGTGCCAGCAGCTACGAGGGGACAGGGTACGAAAAACTGTTTTTT.

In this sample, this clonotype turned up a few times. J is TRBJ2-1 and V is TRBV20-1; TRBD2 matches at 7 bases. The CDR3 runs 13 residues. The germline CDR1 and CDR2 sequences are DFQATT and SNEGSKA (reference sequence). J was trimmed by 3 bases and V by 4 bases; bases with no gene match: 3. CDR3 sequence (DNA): TGCAGTGCTACGGGCGGGGGCTACAATGAGCAGTTCTTC. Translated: CSATGGGYNEQFF.

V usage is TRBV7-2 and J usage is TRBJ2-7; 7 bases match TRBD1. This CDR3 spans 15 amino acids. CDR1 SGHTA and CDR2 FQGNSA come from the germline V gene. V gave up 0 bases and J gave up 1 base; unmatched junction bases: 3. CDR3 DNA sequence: TGTGCCAGCAGCTTAGCACAGGGGCGATCCTACGAGCAGTACGTC. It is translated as CASSLAQGRSYEQYV.

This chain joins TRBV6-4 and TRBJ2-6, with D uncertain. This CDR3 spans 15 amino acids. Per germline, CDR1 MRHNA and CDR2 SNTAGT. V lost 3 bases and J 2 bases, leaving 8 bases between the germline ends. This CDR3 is CASSEASAGANVLTF. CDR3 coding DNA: TGTGCCAGCAGTGAAGCCAGTGCTGGGGCCAACGTCCTGACTTTC.

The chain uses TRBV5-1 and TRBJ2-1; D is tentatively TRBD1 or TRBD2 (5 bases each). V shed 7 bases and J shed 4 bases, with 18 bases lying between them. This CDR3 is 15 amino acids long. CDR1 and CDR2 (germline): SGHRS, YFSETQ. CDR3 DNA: TGCGCCAGCGAGGCCGGGGCAGGGAATTACAATGAGCAGTTCTTC. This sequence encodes CASEAGAGNYNEQFF.

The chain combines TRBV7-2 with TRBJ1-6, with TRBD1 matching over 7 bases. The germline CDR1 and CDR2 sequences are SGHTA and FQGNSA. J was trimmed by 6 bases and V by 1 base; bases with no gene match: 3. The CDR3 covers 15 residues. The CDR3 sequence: CASSLEGGGNSPLHF. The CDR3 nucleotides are TGTGCCAGCAGCTTAGAAGGGGGCGGTAATTCACCCCTCCACTTT.

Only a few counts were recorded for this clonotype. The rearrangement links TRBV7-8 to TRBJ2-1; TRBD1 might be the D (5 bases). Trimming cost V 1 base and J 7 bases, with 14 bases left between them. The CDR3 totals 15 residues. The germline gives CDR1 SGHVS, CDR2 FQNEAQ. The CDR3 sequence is CASSLVGAVLNEQFF. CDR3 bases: TGTGCCAGCAGCTTAGTTGGGGCCGTCTTGAATGAGCAGTTCTTC.

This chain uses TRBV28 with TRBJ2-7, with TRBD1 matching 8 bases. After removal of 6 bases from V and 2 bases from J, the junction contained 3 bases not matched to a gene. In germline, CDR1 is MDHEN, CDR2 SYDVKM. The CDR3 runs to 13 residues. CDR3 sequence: CASRRDRTYEQYV. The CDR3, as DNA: TGTGCCAGCAGACGGGACAGGACCTACGAGCAGTACGTC.

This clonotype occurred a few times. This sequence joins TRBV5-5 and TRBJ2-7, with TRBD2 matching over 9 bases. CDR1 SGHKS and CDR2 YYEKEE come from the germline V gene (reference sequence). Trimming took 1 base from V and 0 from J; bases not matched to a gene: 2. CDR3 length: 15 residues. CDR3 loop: CASSLLAGPSYEQYV. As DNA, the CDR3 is TGTGCCAGCAGCTTGCTAGCGGGGCCCTCCTACGAGCAGTACGTC.

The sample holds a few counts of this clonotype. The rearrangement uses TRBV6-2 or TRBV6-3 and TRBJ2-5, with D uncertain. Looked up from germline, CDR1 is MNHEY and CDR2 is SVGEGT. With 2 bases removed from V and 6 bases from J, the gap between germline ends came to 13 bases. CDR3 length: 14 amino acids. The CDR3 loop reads CASSYMVPAQTQYF. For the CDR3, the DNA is TGTGCCAGCAGTTACATGGTCCCAGCGCAGACCCAGTACTTC.

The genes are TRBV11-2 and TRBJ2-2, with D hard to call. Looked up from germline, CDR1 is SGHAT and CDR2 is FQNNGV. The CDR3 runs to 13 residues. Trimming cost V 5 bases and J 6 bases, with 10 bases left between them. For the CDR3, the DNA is TGTGCCAGCAGCACACCCCCGTCCGGGGAGCTGTTTTTT. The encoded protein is CASSTPPSGELFF. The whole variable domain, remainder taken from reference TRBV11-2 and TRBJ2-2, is EAGVAQSPRYKIIEKRQSVAFWCNPISGHATLYWYQQILGQGPKLLIQFQNNGVVDDSQLPKDRFSAERLKGVDSTLKIQPAKLEDSAVYLCASSTPPSGELFFGEGSRLTVL.